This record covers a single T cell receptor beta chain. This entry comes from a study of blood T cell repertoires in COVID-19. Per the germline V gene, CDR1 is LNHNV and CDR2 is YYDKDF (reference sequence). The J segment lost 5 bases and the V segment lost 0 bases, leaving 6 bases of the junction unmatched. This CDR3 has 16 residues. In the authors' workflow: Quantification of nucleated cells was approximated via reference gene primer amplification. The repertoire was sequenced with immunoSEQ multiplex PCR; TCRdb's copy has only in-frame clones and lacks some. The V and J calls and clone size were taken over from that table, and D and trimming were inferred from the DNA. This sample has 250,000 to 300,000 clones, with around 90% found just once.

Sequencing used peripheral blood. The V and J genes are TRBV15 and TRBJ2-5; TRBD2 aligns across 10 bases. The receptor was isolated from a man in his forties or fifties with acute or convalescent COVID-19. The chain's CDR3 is CATSRDSSGGPETQYF. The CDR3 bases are TGTGCCACCAGCAGAGATTCTAGCGGGGGTCCGGAGACCCAGTACTTC.